These T cell receptor beta chains were read from a single sample in a study of pediatric ulcerative colitis. The data were produced by immunoSEQ multiplex PCR, yet TCRdb's version contains in-frame clones alone and is incomplete. This table has roughly 70,000 clones, around 85% appearing once. The sequenced material came from blood. These receptors were collected from a boy aged 5 to 17 with severe ulcerative colitis. The CDR3 runs from the conserved cysteine through the conserved F or W. A D gene is named only where the DNA matches it firmly. Only part of the rows carry a size: once, few, many, or a class if the clone is expanded.

v_call	j_call	d_call	clone_size	cdr3_aa	cdr3_nt
TRBV10-3	TRBJ2-2	TRBD1	-	CAISESQGAYTGELFF	TGTGCCATCAGTGAGTCCCAGGGGGCATACACCGGGGAGCTGTTTTTT
TRBV7-2	TRBJ2-2	-	-	CASSLALDFTGELFF	TGTGCCAGCAGCTTAGCGCTGGACTTCACCGGGGAGCTGTTTTTT
TRBV27	TRBJ2-1	TRBD2	once	CASSQREGDEQFF	TGTGCCAGCAGTCAGCGGGAGGGCGACGAGCAGTTCTTC
TRBV6-1	TRBJ2-1	-	-	CATFVDSQQFF	TGTGCCACCTTTGTCGACAGCCAGCAGTTCTTC
TRBV29-1	TRBJ2-3	-	-	CSVDPGPDTQYF	TGCAGCGTTGACCCGGGACCAGATACGCAGTATTTT
TRBV29-1	TRBJ2-7	TRBD2	once	CSVEGLAEGYEQYF	TGCAGCGTTGAAGGCCTAGCGGAAGGCTACGAGCAGTACTTC
TRBV11-1	TRBJ2-1	TRBD2	-	CASSLKSMPSGYNEQFF	TGTGCCAGCAGCTTAAAAAGCATGCCTAGCGGGTACAATGAGCAGTTCTTC
TRBV9	TRBJ2-3	TRBD2	-	CASSVKREVGTDTQYF	TGTGCCAGCAGCGTTAAGCGGGAGGTAGGCACAGATACGCAGTATTTT
TRBV15	TRBJ2-2	TRBD2	-	CATSRDRTSNRAGELFF	TGTGCCACCAGCAGAGACAGGACTAGTAATAGGGCCGGGGAGCTGTTTTTT
TRBV6-6	TRBJ2-1	TRBD2	-	CASNQREGFYNEQFF	TGTGCCAGCAATCAGCGGGAGGGTTTTTACAATGAGCAGTTCTTC
TRBV6-1	TRBJ2-7	-	-	CASSEVGISYEQYF	TGTGCCAGCAGTGAAGTCGGTATATCCTACGAGCAGTACTTC
TRBV14	TRBJ2-3	-	-	CASSQDGGIGTDTQYF	TGTGCCAGCAGCCAAGATGGGGGGATCGGCACAGATACGCAGTATTTT
TRBV7-9	TRBJ2-2	TRBD2	-	CASKRLAGDGELFF	TGTGCCAGTAAGAGACTAGCGGGAGACGGGGAGCTGTTTTTT
TRBV15	TRBJ2-7	TRBD2	-	CATSTSGSEQYF	TGTGCCACCAGCACTAGCGGGAGCGAGCAGTACTTC
TRBV6-5	TRBJ1-1	-	-	CASRISDTEAFF	TGTGCCAGCCGAATTTCGGACACTGAAGCTTTCTTT
TRBV18	TRBJ1-5	-	-	CASSPPNKVQPQHF	TGTGCCAGCTCACCGCCCAACAAGGTCCAGCCCCAGCATTTT
TRBV10-3	TRBJ2-1	TRBD2	-	CAISESTSGRLNEQFF	TGTGCCATCAGTGAGTCCACTAGCGGGAGGTTGAATGAGCAGTTCTTC
TRBV7-3	TRBJ2-7	-	-	CASRLDSLSTGEQYF	TGTGCCAGCAGACTCGACAGTCTTTCTACAGGGGAGCAGTACTTC
TRBV2	TRBJ2-1	TRBD2	-	CASRSRGLAENNEQFF	TGTGCCAGCAGATCCCGCGGACTAGCGGAAAACAATGAGCAGTTCTTC
TRBV6-5	TRBJ2-1	TRBD2	-	CASSPPGLGYNEQFF	TGTGCCAGCAGTCCCCCGGGACTAGGGTACAATGAGCAGTTCTTC
TRBV15	TRBJ2-3	-	-	CATSPGLTTDTQYF	TGTGCCACCAGCCCAGGGTTAACGACAGATACGCAGTATTTT
TRBV19	TRBJ1-1	-	few	CASSPPTQNTEAFF	TGTGCCAGTAGTCCGCCGACCCAGAACACTGAAGCTTTCTTT
TRBV15	TRBJ2-1	-	-	CATRPKDMTYNEQFF	TGTGCCACCCGACCTAAGGATATGACCTACAATGAGCAGTTCTTC
TRBV13	TRBJ2-5	TRBD1	-	CASSPQFRGLLETQYF	TGTGCCAGCAGCCCTCAGTTCAGGGGGCTATTGGAGACCCAGTACTTC
TRBV7-9	TRBJ2-7	-	-	CASSPGVEQYF	TGTGCCAGCAGCCCAGGGGTCGAGCAGTACTTC
TRBV4-2	TRBJ2-1	-	-	CASSQGQLYNEQFF	TGTGCCAGCAGCCAGGGGCAGCTTTACAATGAGCAGTTCTTC
TRBV29-1	TRBJ2-7	-	-	CSVQAGGNYEQYF	TGCAGCGTTCAAGCCGGAGGGAACTACGAGCAGTACTTC
TRBV5-1	TRBJ1-1	TRBD1	-	CASSLVQGNMNTEAFF	TGCGCCAGCAGCTTGGTACAGGGGAACATGAACACTGAAGCTTTCTTT
TRBV21-1	TRBJ2-2	-	-	CASSKALRNTGELFF	TGTGCCAGCAGCAAGGCTCTGAGAAACACCGGGGAGCTGTTTTTT
TRBV10-1	TRBJ2-2	-	few	CASTATENTGELFF	TGCGCCAGCACCGCCACGGAAAACACCGGGGAGCTGTTTTTT
TRBV10-3	TRBJ2-3	TRBD2	-	CASQTSGSTDTQYF	TGTGCCAGCCAGACTAGCGGCAGCACAGATACGCAGTATTTT
TRBV7-2	TRBJ2-7	TRBD1	-	CASSPGTESYEQYF	TGTGCCAGCAGCCCCGGGACAGAGTCCTACGAGCAGTACTTC
TRBV6-1	TRBJ2-7	-	-	CASKPASYEQYF	TGTGCCAGCAAGCCAGCCTCCTACGAGCAGTACTTC
TRBV4-3	TRBJ1-4	-	once	CASSPQGRSDSEKLFF	TGCGCCAGCAGCCCCCAAGGGCGGTCAGACAGTGAAAAACTGTTTTTT
TRBV10-3	TRBJ2-3	TRBD2	few	CAISTLAGGGADTQYF	TGTGCCATCAGTACCCTAGCGGGAGGAGGGGCAGATACGCAGTATTTT
TRBV29-1	TRBJ2-7	TRBD2	once	CSVFIGLADYEQYF	TGCAGCGTTTTTATAGGGCTAGCGGATTACGAGCAGTACTTC
TRBV18	TRBJ1-1	-	-	CASSPPIGTEAFF	TGTGCCAGCTCACCACCGATCGGTACTGAAGCTTTCTTT
TRBV19	TRBJ1-1	-	-	CAPIPGGPNTEAFF	TGTGCCCCTATTCCTGGGGGGCCAAACACTGAAGCTTTCTTT
TRBV15	TRBJ2-7	-	-	CATSRVPAVDYEQYF	TGTGCCACCAGCAGAGTTCCAGCGGTTGACTACGAGCAGTACTTC
TRBV4-1	TRBJ2-6	TRBD2	once	CASSRLAGGSGANVLTF	TGCGCCAGCAGCCGACTAGCGGGAGGCTCTGGGGCCAACGTCCTGACTTTC
TRBV7-3	TRBJ2-1	TRBD2	-	CASSQGVTSGAYNEQFF	TGTGCCAGCAGCCAAGGGGTAACTAGCGGGGCTTACAATGAGCAGTTCTTC
TRBV10-3	TRBJ2-7	-	-	CAISDQGPNYEQYF	TGTGCCATCAGTGATCAGGGGCCCAACTACGAGCAGTACTTC
TRBV4-2	TRBJ2-1	-	-	CASSPKADSPQQFF	TGTGCCAGCAGCCCTAAAGCCGACAGCCCCCAACAGTTCTTC
TRBV6-6	TRBJ2-3	-	-	CASSPPGADTQYF	TGTGCCAGCAGTCCCCCCGGGGCAGATACGCAGTATTTT
TRBV4-3	TRBJ1-5	TRBD1	-	CASSQGQGNQPQHF	TGCGCCAGCAGCCAAGGACAGGGGAATCAGCCCCAGCATTTT
TRBV7-6	TRBJ2-2	-	-	CASSPTGNTGELFF	TGTGCCAGCAGTCCCACAGGGAACACCGGGGAGCTGTTTTTT
TRBV10-3	TRBJ1-2	TRBD1	-	CAISHETGNYGYTF	TGTGCCATCAGCCACGAGACAGGGAACTATGGCTACACCTTC
TRBV11-2	TRBJ2-7	-	-	CASSLGRGAVYEQYF	TGTGCCAGCAGCTTAGGCCGGGGGGCGGTCTACGAGCAGTACTTC
TRBV19	TRBJ2-1	-	once	CASRVYNEQFF	TGTGCCAGCCGGGTCTACAATGAGCAGTTCTTC
TRBV7-6	TRBJ1-1	-	-	CASSPGWYTEAFF	TGTGCCAGCAGCCCGGGTTGGTACACTGAAGCTTTCTTT
TRBV9	TRBJ2-1	TRBD2	once	CASSSSGNDYNEQFF	TGTGCCAGCAGCTCTAGCGGGAATGACTACAATGAGCAGTTCTTC
TRBV19	TRBJ1-5	TRBD1	-	CASSTQGARQPQHF	TGTGCCAGTAGTACCCAGGGGGCTCGTCAGCCCCAGCATTTT
TRBV29-1	TRBJ2-7	-	-	CSVGLAAYEQYF	TGCAGCGTTGGCCTAGCAGCCTACGAGCAGTACTTC
TRBV27	TRBJ2-7	TRBD2	few	CASSPQAGGFPEQYF	TGTGCCAGCAGTCCACAGGCGGGAGGGTTCCCCGAGCAGTACTTC
TRBV2	TRBJ1-3	TRBD1	-	CASSVGDSLSGNTIYF	TGTGCCAGCAGTGTTGGGGACAGCCTCTCTGGAAACACCATATATTTT
TRBV4-1	TRBJ2-5	TRBD1	-	CASSLGTGEGETQYF	TGCGCCAGCAGCCTCGGGACAGGGGAGGGGGAGACCCAGTACTTC